This TCR beta chain was captured by sequencing in a study of T cell responses to AZD1222 COVID-19 vaccine. Broader study findings: Epitopes outside B.1.351 and B.1.1.7 mutated regions reportedly drew nearly half of spike TCRs. Rises in breadth and depth of Spike-specific TCRs came after two AZD1222 doses. The number of AZD1222 recipients seropositive at baseline was only 5 to 7.

Sequenced by immunoSEQ multiplex PCR; TCRdb stores in-frame clones only, minus some. The profile shows around 99,000 clones, roughly 90% of them singletons. The CDR3 covers 13 residues. Per the germline V gene, CDR1 is SQVTM and CDR2 is ANQGSEA. Trimming shortened V by 7 bases and J by 7 bases, and 14 bases separated the two germline ends. This clone was seen only once. What it binds is not known. The sample consisted of peripheral blood, taken on day 0 of AZD1222 vaccination. The rearrangement uses TRBV29-1 and TRBJ1-6, with D possibly being TRBD1 (6 bases). The TCR comes from an adult in good health. In DNA form, the CDR3 reads TGCAGCGCCTCGGACAGACAAAATTCACCCCTCCACTTT. Residues: CSASDRQNSPLHF. Full variable domain (remainder filled in from reference TRBV29-1 and TRBJ1-6): SAVISQKPSRDICQRGTSLTIQCQVDSQVTMMFWYRQQPGQSLTLIATANQGSEATYESGFVIDKFPISRPNLTFSTLTVSNMSPEDSSIYLCSASDRQNSPLHFGNGTRLTVT.